The sequence of this T cell receptor beta chain was determined in a study of sequential checkpoint blockade in melanoma. For the study at large: TCRβ was sequenced from DNA of about a hundred pretreatment tumors. Twenty-two patients had tumor biopsies before treatment and at week 13.

Treatment of the sample: randomized to nivolumab then ipilimumab (arm A) or the reverse (arm B). There are 14 residues in the CDR3. Trimming at V came to 5 bases and at J to 7 bases, leaving 7 bases not matched to a gene. Germline assignment: CDR1 LNHDA and CDR2 SQIVND (reference sequence). Clones were read by immunoSEQ multiplex PCR, and TCRdb kept only the in-frame ones, dropping some. The sample lists about 6,900 clones; 23% were seen once. This clone has only a few counts. The source of this sequence is a human donor with melanoma. The V call is TRBV19, the J call TRBJ1-4, with TRBD1 matching over 7 bases. The source was tumor tissue (inferred from file names), collected from a patient given nivolumab and ipilimumab in sequence. The CDR3 loop reads CASSQTGRGEKLFF. The CDR3 DNA reads TGTGCCAGTAGTCAGACAGGGAGGGGTGAAAAACTGTTTTTT.